Each of the 23 T cell receptor beta chains below was sequenced from the same sample in a study of shared clonotypes between healthy human individuals (TCRdb year 2020). Library creation used the immunoSEQ multiplex PCR assay. In its TCRdb copy, this immuneACCESS table keeps in-frame sequences only and misses some clones. Where compared with another copy, unresolved V genes explain less than half of these, and the others have no known cause. In this sample the table shows roughly 680,000 clones, 55% to 75% of which occur a single time. Together, the top ten hold around 1.7% of the sample. Sequenced: memory CD4+ T cells sorted from blood. The cell subset or site label for this specimen denotes: CD45RA-negative fraction. These receptors were taken from a young woman in good health.

In regard to this clone: This CDR3 is also generated by other DNA sequences in the sample. The J gene is TRBJ1-2, the V gene TRBV18; D is undetermined. CDR1 is KGHSH, CDR2 LQKENI, per germline. V gave up 6 bases and J gave up 6 bases, with 8 bases separating them. There are 11 residues in the CDR3. The CDR3 region is CASSPGDGYTF. The CDR3 DNA reads as TGTGCCAGCTCCCCCGGGGATGGCTACACCTTC.

This clone was found a few times. V and J are TRBV5-1 and TRBJ2-7; TRBD1 aligns across 9 bases. The CDR3 runs 14 residues. The V gene end was trimmed by 4 bases and the J gene end by 4 bases; junction bases not matched to a gene: 6. Germline V gene data show CDR1 as SGHRS and CDR2 as YFSETQ. DNA of the CDR3: TGCGCCAGCAGCATTGGGACAGGGTGGTACGAGCAGTACTTC. Protein: CASSIGTGWYEQYF.

This clone was seen once. This may be a read error: a much more frequent sequence differs by one nucleotide. This chain uses TRBV11-3 with TRBJ2-2; 11 positions agree with TRBD2. This CDR3 contains 15 residues. The V gene's germline CDR1 is SGHNT and CDR2 YENEEA. The V segment lost 6 bases and the J segment 1 base; nucleotides outside the gene matches: 1. CDR3 bases: TGTGCCAGCAGAGGGACTAGCGGGAACACCGGGGAGCTGTTTTTT. Translating gives CASRGTSGNTGELFF.

The chain employs TRBV30 and TRBJ2-1; 7 nucleotides align to TRBD2. The CDR3 loop spans 13 amino acids. From germline, CDR1 is GTSNPN and CDR2 SVGIG (reference sequence). J was trimmed by 9 bases and V by 3 bases; bases with no gene match: 8. DNA of the CDR3: TGTGCCTGGAGACCGGGGAGGGACGCTGAGCAGTTCTTC. This gives the protein CAWRPGRDAEQFF.

The chain carries TRBV10-1 and TRBJ1-1; D not resolved. The CDR3 contains 13 residues. Per the germline V gene, CDR1 is WNHNN and CDR2 is SYGVQD (reference sequence). Trimming left V 3 bases short and J 10 bases short, with 15 bases between. CDR3 loop: CASSESGGMGAFF. The CDR3 DNA reads as TGCGCCAGCAGTGAAAGCGGAGGAATGGGAGCTTTCTTT.

This rearrangement joins TRBV2 to TRBJ2-1, with 9 positions matching TRBD2. The V segment lost 5 bases and the J segment 9 bases; nucleotides outside the gene matches: 11. The germline CDR1 and CDR2 sequences are SNHLY and FYNNEI. The CDR3 is made up of 15 amino acids. The CDR3 DNA follows: TGTGCCAGCAGTACTAATAGCGGGAGTGGCCTTGAGCAGTTCTTC. Protein: CASSTNSGSGLEQFF.

The chain recombines TRBV7-3 with TRBJ2-2; tentative D call: TRBD1 (5 bases). Trimming removed 5 bases from V and 6 bases from J, with 10 bases in between. Germline values: CDR1 SGHTA, CDR2 FQGTGA. The CDR3 length is 13 residues. The CDR3 spells CASSVQVAGELFF. The DNA of the CDR3 is TGTGCCAGCAGCGTACAGGTTGCCGGGGAGCTGTTTTTT. Supplemented by reference TRBV7-3 and TRBJ2-2, the full variable domain reads GAGVSQTPSNKVTEKGKYVELRCDPISGHTALYWYRQSLGQGPEFLIYFQGTGAADDSGLPNDRFFAVRPEGSVSTLKIQRTERGDSAVYLCASSVQVAGELFFGEGSRLTVL.

This chain uses TRBV7-2 with TRBJ2-6; TRBD1 aligns across 8 bases. CDR1 is SGHTA and CDR2 is FQGNSA in the germline V gene. CDR3 length: 16 amino acids. The trim removed 8 bases at V and 1 base at J, leaving 7 bases unmatched. The CDR3 DNA sequence: TGTGCCAGCGGACAGGGTGTCGGATCTGGGGCCAACGTCCTGACTTTC. As protein: CASGQGVGSGANVLTF.

CDR3 in DNA: TGCGCCAGCAGCAGTGGGACCGAAAACTCCTACGAGCAGTACTTC. Amino acid sequence: CASSSGTENSYEQYF. This chain links TRBV5-1 with TRBJ2-7; D may match TRBD1 or TRBD2 (5 bases each). Germline V gene sequence: CDR1 SGHRS, CDR2 YFSETQ. The CDR3 contains 15 residues. The V gene lost 4 bases and the J gene lost 0 bases, with 14 bases spanning the gap. The full variable domain, with the rest looked up from reference TRBV5-1 and TRBJ2-7, is KAGVTQTPRYLIKTRGQQVTLSCSPISGHRSVSWYQQTPGQGLQFLFEYFSETQRNKGNFPGRFSGRQFSNSRSEMNVSTLELGDSALYLCASSSGTENSYEQYFGPGTRLTVT.

The chain is built from TRBV19 and TRBJ1-3, with unresolved D. The germline V and J ends were trimmed by 7 bases and 0 bases, with 7 bases remaining between them. Germline CDR1 LNHDA, CDR2 SQIVND (reference sequence). The CDR3 has 13 residues. CDR3 coding DNA: TGTGCCAGTAATCGGTTCTCTGGAAACACCATATATTTT. It encodes CASNRFSGNTIYF. The full variable domain, in which reference TRBV19 and TRBJ1-3 provide the parts outside the CDR3, is DGGITQSPKYLFRKEGQNVTLSCEQNLNHDAMYWYRQDPGQGLRLIYYSQIVNDFQKGDIAEGYSVSREKKESFPLTVTSAQKNPTAFYLCASNRFSGNTIYFGEGSWLTVV.

The chain links TRBV20-1 to TRBJ2-2; D remains ambiguous. Per germline, CDR1 DFQATT and CDR2 SNEGSKA (reference sequence). The CDR3 has 11 residues. V lost 7 bases and J lost 6, with 9 bases in between. The CDR3 DNA follows: TGCAGTGTACCGCTGGCCGGGGAGCTGTTTTTT. Translation: CSVPLAGELFF.

The chain joins TRBV7-3 to TRBJ2-3; D gene uncertain. Between the trimmed V and J ends, which lost 4 bases and 3 bases, there was a span of 8 bases. CDR1 SGHTA and CDR2 FQGTGA come from the germline V gene. The CDR3 consists of 13 residues. For the CDR3, the DNA is TGTGCCAGCAGCTCGACTCTAACAGATACGCAGTATTTT. Protein sequence: CASSSTLTDTQYF.

CDR3 bases: TGCAGCGTTCGATCCGGGGGCGAGACGCAGTATTTT. Protein product: CSVRSGGETQYF. This sequence joins TRBV29-1 and TRBJ2-3; either TRBD1 or TRBD2 may fit D (6 bases each). Trimming took off 5 bases at V and 9 bases at J, with 15 bases between the two ends. Per germline, CDR1 SQVTM and CDR2 ANQGSEA. The CDR3 has 12 residues.

This clone was found a few times. This rearrangement joins TRBV11-2 to TRBJ1-3, with TRBD1 as a possible D gene (5 bases). The CDR3 spans 17 residues. Trimming took 6 bases from V and 0 from J, leaving 18 bases between them. CDR1 and CDR2 from the germline V gene are SGHAT and FQNNGV. In DNA, the CDR3 is TGTGCCAGCAGTTGGTCCGGGACGGGCTTCTCTGGAAACACCATATATTTT. This gives the protein CASSWSGTGFSGNTIYF.

This chain links TRBV7-2 with TRBJ2-5; TRBD1 matches 7 bases. Germline assignment: CDR1 SGHTA and CDR2 FQGNSA. This CDR3 comprises 14 residues. J lost 7 bases, V lost 4 bases, and 9 bases had no gene match. The CDR3 DNA reads TGTGCCAGCAGCTCACAGGGGCCGGGGTGGACCCAGTACTTC. Protein sequence: CASSSQGPGWTQYF.

This clone has only one observation. The V gene is TRBV15, the J gene TRBJ1-5; D is uncertain. V was cut by 3 bases and J by 1 base, with 10 bases left in between. CDR1 and CDR2 (germline): LNHNV, YYDKDF (reference sequence). There are 15 residues in the CDR3. Here the CDR3 reads CATSSRRLSNQPQHF. DNA of the CDR3: TGTGCCACCAGCAGCAGGCGGTTAAGCAATCAGCCCCAGCATTTT.

This clone was counted between two and nine times. V usage is TRBV28 and J usage is TRBJ1-2; D may be TRBD1 (5 bases). V was clipped by 6 bases and J by 2 bases, with 16 bases between them. The germline gives CDR1 MDHEN, CDR2 SYDVKM. CDR3 length equals 15 residues. In nucleotides, the CDR3 is TGTGCCAGCAGACCCCCCGGGGGGAAGAACTATGGCTACACCTTC. Its translation is CASRPPGGKNYGYTF.

The chain has TRBV19 and TRBJ1-5; a weak D match, TRBD1 (6 bases). The CDR3 has 14 residues. Trimming took 4 bases from V and 3 from J, leaving 10 bases between them. Germline V CDR1 and CDR2: LNHDA, SQIVND (reference sequence). CDR3 residues: CASSRTGSNQPQHF. The CDR3 region has the DNA TGTGCCAGTAGTAGAACAGGGTCCAATCAGCCCCAGCATTTT. Looking up the rest from reference TRBV19 and TRBJ1-5 gives the full variable domain: DGGITQSPKYLFRKEGQNVTLSCEQNLNHDAMYWYRQDPGQGLRLIYYSQIVNDFQKGDIAEGYSVSREKKESFPLTVTSAQKNPTAFYLCASSRTGSNQPQHFGDGTRLSIL.

This clone was seen a handful of times. This sequence joins TRBV19 and TRBJ2-7; 9 positions match TRBD2. V lost 5 bases to trimming and J lost 4 bases; unmatched junction nucleotides: 21. Germline V lookup: CDR1 LNHDA, CDR2 SQIVND (reference sequence). CDR3 length: 19 amino acids. The CDR3 region is CASSSPTSGTSPSRYEQYF. CDR3 DNA: TGTGCCAGTAGTTCGCCGACTAGCGGAACAAGTCCGTCCCGTTACGAGCAGTACTTC.

J is TRBJ1-1 and V is TRBV5-5; D remains unclear. This CDR3 comprises 14 residues. Trimming left V 0 bases short and J 2 bases short, with 8 bases between. Germline CDR1 reads SGHKS; CDR2 reads YYEKEE (reference sequence). The CDR3: CASSLVGRNTEAFF. CDR3 nucleotide sequence: TGTGCCAGCAGCTTGGTTGGGAGAAACACTGAAGCTTTCTTT.

This chain uses TRBV2 with TRBJ2-1, with 9 bases fitting TRBD2. The CDR3 runs 15 residues. V was pared by 7 bases and J by 1 base, with 5 bases of the junction left unmatched. Germline CDR1 is SNHLY and CDR2 is FYNNEI. This CDR3 reads CASKPTSGSYNEQFF. The CDR3 DNA follows: TGTGCCAGCAAACCTACTAGCGGGTCCTACAATGAGCAGTTCTTC.

Turning to this clone: Other DNA sequences from this sample encode an identical CDR3 as well. This chain uses TRBV29-1 with TRBJ1-2; D is unclear. V lost 4 bases and J lost 5, with 8 bases in between. Germline V gene lookup returns CDR1 SQVTM and CDR2 ANQGSEA. The CDR3 has 11 amino acids. CDR3 in DNA: TGCAGCGTTGTCTCAGGTTATGGCTACACCTTC. Translated, it gives CSVVSGYGYTF.

The chain uses TRBV2 and TRBJ2-7; D gene ambiguous. Germline lookup yields CDR1 SNHLY and CDR2 FYNNEI. Trimming removed 1 base from V and 0 bases from J, with 4 bases in between. The CDR3 is made up of 13 amino acids. CDR3 amino acids: CASSEGASYEQYF. CDR3 in DNA: TGTGCCAGCAGTGAAGGGGCCTCCTACGAGCAGTACTTC.